The TCR beta chain described here comes from a study of T cell repertoires in cytomegalovirus infection. TCRdb recomputed calls from the reads with MiXCR, one row per CDR3 protein. The repertoire holds about 830,000 distinct CDR3 sequences, with approximately 32% as singletons. This clonotype was observed a handful of times. Its specificity is unknown. Sequenced material: cultured CD8+ T cells from PBMCs, taken from culture after CMV antigen stimulation. The TCR comes from a human donor in good health (CMV status not recorded). Some clones in this sample may be carry-over from other donors' samples.

CDR3 nucleotide sequence: TGTGCCAGCAGTGAAAATCATCTAGCGGGGGGCGAGACCCAGTACTTC. Translation: CASSENHLAGGETQYF. The rearrangement links TRBV2 to TRBJ2-5; the match to TRBD2 covers 11 bases. J lost 5 bases, V lost 2 bases, and 7 bases had no gene match. The CDR3 consists of 16 residues. From germline, CDR1 is SNHLY and CDR2 FYNNEI.